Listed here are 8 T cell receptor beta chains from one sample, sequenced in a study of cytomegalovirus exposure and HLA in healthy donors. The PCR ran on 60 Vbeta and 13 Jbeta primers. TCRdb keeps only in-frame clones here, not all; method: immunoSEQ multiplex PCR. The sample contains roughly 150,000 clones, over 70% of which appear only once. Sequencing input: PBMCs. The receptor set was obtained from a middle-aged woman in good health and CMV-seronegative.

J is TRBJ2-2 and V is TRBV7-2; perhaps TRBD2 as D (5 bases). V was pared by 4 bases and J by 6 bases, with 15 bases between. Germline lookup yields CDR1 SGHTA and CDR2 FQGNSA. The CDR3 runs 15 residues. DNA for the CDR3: TGTGCCAGCAGCTCCCTTACCGCTAGCCCCGGGGAGCTGTTTTTT. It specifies CASSSLTASPGELFF. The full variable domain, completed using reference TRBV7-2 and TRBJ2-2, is GAGVSQSPSNKVTEKGKDVELRCDPISGHTALYWYRQSLGQGLEFLIYFQGNSAPDKSGLPSDRFSAERTGGSVSTLTIQRTQQEDSAVYLCASSSLTASPGELFFGEGSRLTVL.

The CDR3 reads CASSIPDRTNEKLFF. CDR3 coding DNA: TGTGCCAGCAGTATTCCGGACAGGACTAATGAAAAACTGTTTTTT. This rearrangement joins TRBV28 to TRBJ1-4, with 7 nucleotides matching TRBD1. This CDR3 has 15 amino acids. The germline V gene has CDR1 MDHEN and CDR2 SYDVKM. Trimming cost V 5 bases and J 2 bases; bases outside gene matches: 5.

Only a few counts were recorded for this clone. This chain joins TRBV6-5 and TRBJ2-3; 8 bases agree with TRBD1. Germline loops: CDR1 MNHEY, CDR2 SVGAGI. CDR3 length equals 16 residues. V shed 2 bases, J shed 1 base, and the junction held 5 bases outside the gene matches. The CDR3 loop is CASSYTPGQGTDTQYF. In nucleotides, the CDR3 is TGTGCCAGCAGTTACACCCCGGGACAGGGCACAGATACGCAGTATTTT.

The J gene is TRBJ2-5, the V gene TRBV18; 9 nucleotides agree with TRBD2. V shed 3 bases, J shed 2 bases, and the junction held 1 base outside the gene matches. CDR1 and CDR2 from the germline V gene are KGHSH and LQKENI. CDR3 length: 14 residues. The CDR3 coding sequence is TGTGCCAGCTCACCCGGACTAGCGCAAGAGACCCAGTACTTC. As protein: CASSPGLAQETQYF.

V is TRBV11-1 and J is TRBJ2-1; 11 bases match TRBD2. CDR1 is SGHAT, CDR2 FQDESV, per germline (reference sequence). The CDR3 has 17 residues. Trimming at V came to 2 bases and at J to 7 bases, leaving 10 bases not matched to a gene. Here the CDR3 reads CASSLPIAGGPSNEQFF. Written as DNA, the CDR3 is TGTGCCAGCAGCTTACCAATAGCGGGAGGGCCTTCGAATGAGCAGTTCTTC.

CDR3 in amino acids: CASSLLSGSSYNEQFF. The CDR3 DNA reads as TGTGCCAGCAGCCTCCTTAGCGGCTCGTCTTACAATGAGCAGTTCTTC. V is TRBV28 and J is TRBJ2-1, with a weak D call TRBD2 (6 bases). CDR1 is MDHEN, CDR2 SYDVKM, per germline. V lost 6 bases and J 4 bases, leaving 19 bases between the germline ends. The CDR3 runs 16 residues.

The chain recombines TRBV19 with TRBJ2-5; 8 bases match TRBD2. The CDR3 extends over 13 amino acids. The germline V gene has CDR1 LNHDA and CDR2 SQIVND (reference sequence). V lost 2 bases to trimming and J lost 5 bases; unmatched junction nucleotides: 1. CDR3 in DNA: TGTGCCAGTAGTATACGGGGGGGGGAGACCCAGTACTTC. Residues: CASSIRGGETQYF. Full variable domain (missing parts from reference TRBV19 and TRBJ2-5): DGGITQSPKYLFRKEGQNVTLSCEQNLNHDAMYWYRQDPGQGLRLIYYSQIVNDFQKGDIAEGYSVSREKKESFPLTVTSAQKNPTAFYLCASSIRGGETQYFGPGTRLLVL.

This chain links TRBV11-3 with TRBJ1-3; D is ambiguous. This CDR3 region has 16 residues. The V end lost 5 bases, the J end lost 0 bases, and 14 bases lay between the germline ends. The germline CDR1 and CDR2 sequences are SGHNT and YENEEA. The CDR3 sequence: CASSASGRLSGNTIYF. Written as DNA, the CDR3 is TGTGCCAGCAGCGCTAGTGGGAGGCTCTCTGGAAACACCATATATTTT. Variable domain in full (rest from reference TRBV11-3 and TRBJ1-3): EAGVVQSPRYKIIEKKQPVAFWCNPISGHNTLYWYLQNLGQGPELLIRYENEEAVDDSQLPKDRFSAERLKGVDSTLKIQPAELGDSAVYLCASSASGRLSGNTIYFGEGSWLTVV.